The 30 T cell receptor beta chains listed next were all sequenced from one sample in a study of PD-L1 blockade in urothelial cancer. As for time point: pretreatment peripheral blood. The table came from immunoSEQ multiplex PCR; TCRdb's copy has only in-frame clones and leaves some out. This sample carries 90,000 or so clones, about 90% of them seen once, and the ten largest clones take about 1%. The material was PBMCs, obtained around atezolizumab (anti-PD-L1) treatment. These receptor sequences come from a woman at least 80 years old with urothelial cancer.

This CDR3 is CASSPRSTGYNEQFF. The DNA for the CDR3 is TGCGCCAGCAGCCCGCGGTCGACCGGATACAATGAGCAGTTCTTC. The J gene is TRBJ2-1, the V gene TRBV5-1; D gene uncertain. The V and J ends lost 4 bases and 4 bases respectively, with 15 bases between them. This CDR3 contains 15 residues. Germline loops: CDR1 SGHRS, CDR2 YFSETQ.

The chain combines TRBV7-9 with TRBJ1-1; D is uncertain. The CDR3 totals 15 residues. Germline V gene lookup returns CDR1 SEHNR and CDR2 FQNEAQ (reference sequence). Trimming cost V 4 bases and J 0 bases, with 12 bases left between them. The CDR3, as DNA: TGTGCCAGCAGCTCCCCACAAAAGTTGAACACTGAAGCTTTCTTT. Translation: CASSSPQKLNTEAFF.

The chain combines TRBV4-2 with TRBJ1-2, with TRBD1 matching 9 bases. V dropped 7 bases and J dropped 2; count of bases not matched to a gene: 8. From germline, CDR1 is LGHNA and CDR2 YNFKEQ. The CDR3 contains 15 residues. The CDR3 here is CASKAGTGQNYGYTF. The CDR3 nucleotides are TGTGCCAGCAAGGCTGGGACAGGGCAGAACTATGGCTACACCTTC.

The chain carries TRBV5-1 and TRBJ2-3; D is unresolved. Germline V lookup: CDR1 SGHRS, CDR2 YFSETQ. The CDR3 runs 14 residues. The ends were cut back, 2 bases at V and 2 bases at J, with 9 bases in the middle. The CDR3 reads CASSFDWITDTQYF. The CDR3 nucleotides are TGCGCCAGCAGCTTCGACTGGATCACAGATACGCAGTATTTT. The full variable domain, in which reference TRBV5-1 and TRBJ2-3 provide the parts outside the CDR3, is KAGVTQTPRYLIKTRGQQVTLSCSPISGHRSVSWYQQTPGQGLQFLFEYFSETQRNKGNFPGRFSGRQFSNSRSEMNVSTLELGDSALYLCASSFDWITDTQYFGPGTRLTVL.

The chain uses TRBV2 and TRBJ2-1; 8 positions match TRBD1. The CDR3 contains 15 residues. The V segment lost 7 bases and the J segment 5 bases; nucleotides outside the gene matches: 10. CDR1 and CDR2 (germline): SNHLY, FYNNEI. CDR3 loop: CASTLQGGVNNEQFF. The CDR3 nucleotides are TGTGCCAGCACTTTACAGGGGGGTGTCAACAATGAGCAGTTCTTC.

This sequence joins TRBV9 and TRBJ2-1; possible D gene TRBD2, 5 bases. This CDR3 is built from 15 residues. Trimming took 0 bases from V and 4 from J, leaving 11 bases between them. The germline CDR1 and CDR2 sequences are SGDLS and YYNGEE. The CDR3 reads CASSVASGIYNEQFF. The CDR3, as DNA: TGTGCCAGCAGCGTAGCTTCCGGGATATACAATGAGCAGTTCTTC.

The CDR3 bases are TGTGCCAGCAGCCGGGACTCAGAAGATACGCAGTATTTT. Amino acid sequence: CASSRDSEDTQYF. The J gene is TRBJ2-3, the V gene TRBV2; D possibly corresponds to TRBD2 (6 bases). The germline V gene encodes CDR1 SNHLY and CDR2 FYNNEI. Trimming removed 6 bases from V and 5 bases from J, with 12 bases in between. The CDR3 consists of 13 residues.

V and J are TRBV6-5 and TRBJ2-5; D may be TRBD1 (5 bases). Trimming removed 5 bases from V and 7 bases from J, with 17 bases in between. Germline lookup yields CDR1 MNHEY and CDR2 SVGAGI. The CDR3 spans 14 residues. The CDR3 DNA sequence: TGTGCCAGCAGTAGGGGCAGGCCCCTTGCGACCCAGTACTTC. It translates to CASSRGRPLATQYF.

This clone was seen once. CDR3 sequence: CASSGIGQGRREQYF. The CDR3 region has the DNA TGTGCCAGCAGTGGGATCGGACAGGGGCGGCGGGAGCAGTACTTC. The chain carries TRBV28 and TRBJ2-7, with 9 bases fitting TRBD1. The CDR3 has 15 amino acids. V gave up 5 bases and J gave up 7 bases; unmatched junction bases: 12. Germline CDR1 reads MDHEN; CDR2 reads SYDVKM.

This clone has just a few counts. The chain couples TRBV6-1 to TRBJ1-5; TRBD1 agrees at 7 bases. The CDR3 is 14 amino acids. Trimming at V came to 4 bases and at J to 5 bases, leaving 5 bases not matched to a gene. Germline assignment: CDR1 MNHNS and CDR2 SASEGT. Written as DNA, the CDR3 is TGTGCCAGCAGTGGAGGGGGCCAATATCAGCCCCAGCATTTT. It specifies CASSGGGQYQPQHF.

CDR3 DNA: TGTGCCAGTACTAGAGCTGAAGCGGGAGTCCACGAGCAGTACTTC. It is translated as CASTRAEAGVHEQYF. The V gene is TRBV4-2, the J gene TRBJ2-7, with TRBD2 matching 8 bases. The CDR3 totals 15 residues. Losses at the gene ends were 9 bases for V and 5 bases for J; bases not matched to a gene: 15. The V gene's germline CDR1 is LGHNA and CDR2 YNFKEQ.

This rearrangement joins TRBV28 to TRBJ1-1; 9 bases are shared with TRBD1. J lost 9 bases, V lost 6 bases, and 11 bases had no gene match. CDR3 length: 14 amino acids. Germline lookup yields CDR1 MDHEN and CDR2 SYDVKM. CDR3 sequence (DNA): TGTGCCAGCAGCCTACAGGGGGCCGCATTCAAAGCTTTCTTT. This translates into CASSLQGAAFKAFF.

The V gene is TRBV4-1, the J gene TRBJ2-1; the match to TRBD1 covers 10 bases. V dropped 3 bases and J dropped 6; count of bases not matched to a gene: 2. Germline V gives CDR1 MGHRA, CDR2 YSYEKL. The CDR3 has 14 residues. CDR3: CASSHRDRGNEQFF. CDR3 DNA sequence: TGCGCCAGCAGCCACCGGGACAGGGGCAATGAGCAGTTCTTC.

The chain is built from TRBV6-5 and TRBJ2-2; weak D call: TRBD1 (6 bases). Trimming removed 7 bases from V and 4 bases from J, with 16 bases in between. The CDR3 runs to 15 residues. Germline CDR1 MNHEY, CDR2 SVGAGI. The DNA for the CDR3 is TGTGCCAGCAATACAGGGTCCCGGGGCACCGGGGAGCTGTTTTTT. Protein: CASNTGSRGTGELFF.

The chain uses TRBV30 and TRBJ1-4; TRBD1 is a possible D gene (6 bases). Trimming removed 2 bases from V and 1 base from J, with 8 bases in between. The CDR3 totals 14 residues. Germline-derived CDR1 and CDR2 are GTSNPN and SVGIG (reference sequence). CDR3 in amino acids: CAWSIRGTNEKLFF. The CDR3 coding sequence is TGTGCCTGGAGTATCAGGGGAACTAATGAAAAACTGTTTTTT.

The V and J genes are TRBV20-1 and TRBJ1-3; 11 bases map to TRBD1. Germline V gives CDR1 DFQATT, CDR2 SNEGSKA (reference sequence). This CDR3 is built from 11 residues. The V segment lost 7 bases and the J segment 8 bases; nucleotides outside the gene matches: 1. Written as DNA, the CDR3 is TGCAGTGGGGACAGGGGGGACACCATATATTTT. The encoded protein is CSGDRGDTIYF.

This chain uses TRBV7-2 with TRBJ2-7; 9 bases are a match to TRBD1. The ends lost 5 bases at V and 5 bases at J; junction bases unmatched: 16. The CDR3 has 17 amino acids. Germline CDR1 is SGHTA and CDR2 is FQGNSA. Written as DNA, the CDR3 is TGTGCCAGCAGCCCCTGGGGCGAGAGGACAGGGGATGACGAGCAGTACTTC. It is translated as CASSPWGERTGDDEQYF. The complete variable domain, with remaining parts taken from reference TRBV7-2 and TRBJ2-7, reads GAGVSQSPSNKVTEKGKDVELRCDPISGHTALYWYRQSLGQGLEFLIYFQGNSAPDKSGLPSDRFSAERTGGSVSTLTIQRTQQEDSAVYLCASSPWGERTGDDEQYFGPGTRLTVT.

The chain employs TRBV6-5 and TRBJ2-7; TRBD1 matches at 7 bases. V lost 6 bases, J lost 5 bases, and 10 bases stayed unmatched. Germline assignment: CDR1 MNHEY and CDR2 SVGAGI. The CDR3 is 14 residues long. CDR3 region: CASRRQGIRHEQYF. The CDR3 coding sequence is TGTGCCAGCAGGAGACAGGGTATTAGACACGAGCAGTACTTC.

This chain uses TRBV7-2 with TRBJ2-1; 9 bases align to TRBD2. Unmatched junction bases numbered 4, after V lost 3 bases and J lost 7 bases. Germline CDR1 and CDR2: SGHTA and FQGNSA. CDR3 length: 14 residues. CDR3 protein: CASSFWTSANEQFF. CDR3 coding DNA: TGTGCCAGCAGCTTTTGGACTAGCGCGAATGAGCAGTTCTTC. The complete variable domain, with remaining parts taken from reference TRBV7-2 and TRBJ2-1, reads GAGVSQSPSNKVTEKGKDVELRCDPISGHTALYWYRQSLGQGLEFLIYFQGNSAPDKSGLPSDRFSAERTGGSVSTLTIQRTQQEDSAVYLCASSFWTSANEQFFGPGTRLTVL.

The chain employs TRBV5-8 and TRBJ2-7; 7 nucleotides agree with TRBD1. Looked up from germline, CDR1 is SGHTS and CDR2 is YDEGEE. The ends lost 6 bases at V and 9 bases at J; junction bases unmatched: 18. There are 15 residues in the CDR3. The CDR3 nucleotides read TGTGCCAGCACGCTGACCGGGACAGAGCCGACTGTGCAGTACTTC. Translation gives CASTLTGTEPTVQYF.

The genes are TRBV14 and TRBJ1-1; 7 bases line up with TRBD1. J gave up 4 bases and V 2 bases, and 7 bases lay outside the gene matches. This CDR3 spans 15 amino acids. Germline CDR1 reads SGHDN; CDR2 reads FVKESK. The CDR3 sequence: CASSQLTGPGTEAFF. Written as DNA, the CDR3 is TGTGCCAGCAGCCAACTGACAGGGCCGGGCACTGAAGCTTTCTTT.

The chain employs TRBV4-2 and TRBJ1-5; possible D gene TRBD1, 5 bases. CDR1 and CDR2 from the germline V gene are LGHNA and YNFKEQ. The CDR3 has 14 amino acids. Trimming took 0 bases from V and 7 from J, leaving 10 bases between them. The CDR3 protein is CASSQDQGEQPQHF. Written as DNA, the CDR3 is TGTGCCAGCAGCCAAGATCAGGGTGAACAGCCCCAGCATTTT.

The sample holds one count of this clone. This chain links TRBV27 with TRBJ1-4, with 7 nucleotides matching TRBD1. CDR3 length: 15 residues. J was trimmed by 8 bases and V by 3 bases; bases with no gene match: 9. The germline CDR1 and CDR2 sequences are MNHEY and SMNVEV (reference sequence). The DNA for the CDR3 is TGTGCCAGCAGTTTCCGACAGGGTGGACGGGAAAAACTGTTTTTT. Its protein is CASSFRQGGREKLFF.

This chain joins TRBV5-1 and TRBJ2-7, with D maybe TRBD2 (6 bases). Trimming left V 4 bases short and J 4 bases short, with 15 bases between. Per germline, CDR1 SGHRS and CDR2 YFSETQ. The CDR3 is 14 residues long. CDR3 protein: CASSPEGGDYEQYF. The CDR3 bases are TGCGCCAGCAGCCCTGAGGGAGGTGATTACGAGCAGTACTTC.

The V and J genes are TRBV27 and TRBJ1-2; TRBD1 is a possible D gene (5 bases). CDR3 size: 13 residues. Trimming cost V 2 bases and J 10 bases, with 14 bases left between them. CDR1 and CDR2 from the germline V gene are MNHEY and SMNVEV (reference sequence). CDR3 nucleotides: TGTGCCAGCAGTTTAGTACGGGGGGAGGACTACACCTTC. Protein sequence: CASSLVRGEDYTF.

This chain joins TRBV5-1 and TRBJ2-2; 16 bases match TRBD2. V gave up 4 bases and J gave up 6 bases; unmatched junction bases: 6. Germline loops: CDR1 SGHRS, CDR2 YFSETQ. The CDR3 runs 17 residues. The CDR3 region has the DNA TGCGCCAGCAGCCGGGGGACTAGCGGGAGGGCGGCCGGGGAGCTGTTTTTT. Its translation: CASSRGTSGRAAGELFF. Filled out from reference TRBV5-1 and TRBJ2-2, the complete variable domain reads KAGVTQTPRYLIKTRGQQVTLSCSPISGHRSVSWYQQTPGQGLQFLFEYFSETQRNKGNFPGRFSGRQFSNSRSEMNVSTLELGDSALYLCASSRGTSGRAAGELFFGEGSRLTVL.

The chain has TRBV18 and TRBJ1-1; D is unclear. The CDR3 length is 13 residues. Trimming shortened V by 6 bases and J by 7 bases, and 15 bases separated the two germline ends. Germline CDR1 is KGHSH and CDR2 is LQKENI. CDR3 region: CASSSERRGEAFF. In DNA, the CDR3 is TGTGCCAGCTCCTCAGAGCGCCGGGGTGAAGCTTTCTTT.

The rearrangement joins TRBV7-9 to TRBJ2-1, with TRBD2 matching over 12 bases. The CDR3 consists of 16 residues. The germline V gene encodes CDR1 SEHNR and CDR2 FQNEAQ (reference sequence). V lost 6 bases to trimming and J lost 5 bases; unmatched junction nucleotides: 8. The CDR3 protein is CASRLTSGRKNNEQFF. CDR3 in DNA: TGTGCCAGCAGACTTACTAGCGGGAGGAAAAACAATGAGCAGTTCTTC.

The chain recombines TRBV10-1 with TRBJ2-7, with 8 bases that match TRBD1. The CDR3 is made up of 15 amino acids. The J segment lost 6 bases and the V segment lost 4 bases, leaving 11 bases of the junction unmatched. Looked up from germline, CDR1 is WNHNN and CDR2 is SYGVQD (reference sequence). In DNA, the CDR3 is TGCGCCAGCAGTGTCGTAGCAGGACAGGGCTTCGAGCAGTACTTC. Amino acid sequence: CASSVVAGQGFEQYF.

V usage is TRBV2 and J usage is TRBJ1-1, with TRBD1 identical over 8 bases. Trimming took 7 bases from V and 0 from J; bases not matched to a gene: 4. Germline-derived CDR1 and CDR2 are SNHLY and FYNNEI. The CDR3 covers 14 residues. The DNA of the CDR3 is TGTGCCAGCATAAAGACAGGGGTGAACACTGAAGCTTTCTTT. It specifies CASIKTGVNTEAFF.